These 4 T cell receptor beta chains were sequenced from one sample in a study of blood T cell repertoires in COVID-19. Measured with immunoSEQ multiplex PCR; TCRdb has only the in-frame clones, and not every one. Among 97,000 or so clones listed, roughly 90% were seen once. Sequenced input: peripheral blood. The receptors were sampled from a woman aged 45 to 65 with COVID-19, enrolled during active disease.

The J gene is TRBJ2-3, the V gene TRBV25-1; 11 nucleotides agree with TRBD2. The germline V gene has CDR1 MGHDK and CDR2 SYGVNS. J was trimmed by 2 bases and V by 1 base; bases with no gene match: 5. This CDR3 is built from 17 residues. CDR3 coding DNA: TGTGCCAGCAGTGAATGGAGTAGCGGGGGGGACACAGATACGCAGTATTTT. This encodes CASSEWSSGGDTDTQYF. The whole variable domain, filled in from reference TRBV25-1 and TRBJ2-3, reads EADIYQTPRYLVIGTGKKITLECSQTMGHDKMYWYQQDPGMELHLIHYSYGVNSTEKGDLSSESTVSRIRTEHFPLTLESARPSHTSQYLCASSEWSSGGDTDTQYFGPGTRLTVL.

The chain's CDR3 is CASSLFGGDTGELFF. The CDR3 bases are TGCGCCAGCAGCTTGTTCGGCGGCGACACCGGGGAGCTGTTTTTT. The gene calls are TRBV5-1 and TRBJ2-2; D is uncertain. This CDR3 region has 15 residues. V lost 1 base to trimming and J lost 3 bases, with 10 bases between them. CDR1 is SGHRS and CDR2 is YFSETQ in the germline V gene.

V and J are TRBV6-2 or TRBV6-3 and TRBJ2-7, with 10 nucleotides matching TRBD1. CDR1 is MNHEY, CDR2 SVGEGT, per germline. The junction had 5 bases not matched to a gene; V was cut back by 5 bases and J by 4 bases. The CDR3 is 14 residues long. Here the CDR3 DNA reads TGTGCCAGCAGTAAACCGGGACAGGGGTACGAGCAGTACTTC. Translated, it gives CASSKPGQGYEQYF.

This clone turned up a few times. The V gene is TRBV11-2, the J gene TRBJ1-3, with D unresolved. CDR1 and CDR2 (germline): SGHAT, FQNNGV. The CDR3 runs 14 residues. Trimming cost V 5 bases and J 1 base, with 9 bases left between them. The CDR3: CASSHIGSGNTIYF. The CDR3 DNA follows: TGTGCCAGCAGCCACATCGGGTCTGGAAACACCATATATTTT.